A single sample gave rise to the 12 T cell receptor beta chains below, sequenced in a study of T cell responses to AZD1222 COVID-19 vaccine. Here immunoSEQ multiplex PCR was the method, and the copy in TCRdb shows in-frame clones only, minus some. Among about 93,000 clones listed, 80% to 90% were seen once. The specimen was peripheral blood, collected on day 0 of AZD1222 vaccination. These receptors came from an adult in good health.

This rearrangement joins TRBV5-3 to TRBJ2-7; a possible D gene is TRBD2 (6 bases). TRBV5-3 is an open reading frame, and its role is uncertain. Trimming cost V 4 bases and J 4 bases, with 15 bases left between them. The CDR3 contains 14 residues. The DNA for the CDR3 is TGTGCCAGAAGCCAACCCCGGGACTTGTACGAGCAGTACTTC. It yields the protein CARSQPRDLYEQYF.

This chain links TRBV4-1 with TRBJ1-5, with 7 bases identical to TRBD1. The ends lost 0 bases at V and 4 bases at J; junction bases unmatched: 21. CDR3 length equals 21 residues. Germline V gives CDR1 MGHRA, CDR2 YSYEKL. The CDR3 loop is CASSQDLGTATIQSINQPQHF. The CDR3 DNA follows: TGCGCCAGCAGCCAAGACCTAGGGACAGCGACCATCCAGTCCATAAATCAGCCCCAGCATTTT.

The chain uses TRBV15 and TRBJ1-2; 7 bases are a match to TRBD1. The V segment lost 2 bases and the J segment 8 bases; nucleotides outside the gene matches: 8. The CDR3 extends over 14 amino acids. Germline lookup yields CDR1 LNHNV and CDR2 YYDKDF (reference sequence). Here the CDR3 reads CATSRPDRDYGYTF. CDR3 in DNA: TGTGCCACCAGCAGACCCGACAGGGATTACGGCTACACCTTC. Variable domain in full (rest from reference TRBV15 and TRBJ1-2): DAMVIQNPRYQVTQFGKPVTLSCSQTLNHNVMYWYQQKSSQAPKLLFHYYDKDFNNEADTPDNFQSRRPNTSFCFLDIRSPGLGDTAMYLCATSRPDRDYGYTFGSGTRLTVV.

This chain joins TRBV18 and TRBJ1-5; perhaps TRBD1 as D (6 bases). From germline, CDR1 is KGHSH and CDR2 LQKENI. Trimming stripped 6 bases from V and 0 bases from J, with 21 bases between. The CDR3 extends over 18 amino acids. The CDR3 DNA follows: TGTGCCAGCTCGAAGGGGGAGCAAGCTATATTTAGCAATCAGCCCCAGCATTTT. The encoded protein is CASSKGEQAIFSNQPQHF.

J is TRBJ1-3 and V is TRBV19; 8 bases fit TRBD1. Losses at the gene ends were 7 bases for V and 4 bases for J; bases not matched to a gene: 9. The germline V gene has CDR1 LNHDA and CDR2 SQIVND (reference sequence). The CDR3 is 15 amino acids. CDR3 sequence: CASTQTGASGNTIYF. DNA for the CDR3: TGTGCCAGTACACAGACAGGGGCGTCCGGAAACACCATATATTTT.

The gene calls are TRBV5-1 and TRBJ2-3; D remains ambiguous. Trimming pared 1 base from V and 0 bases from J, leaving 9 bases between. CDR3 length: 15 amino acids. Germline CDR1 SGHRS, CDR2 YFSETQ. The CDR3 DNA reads TGCGCCAGCAGCTTGTTACCCGCTAGCACAGATACGCAGTATTTT. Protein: CASSLLPASTDTQYF.

In DNA form, the CDR3 reads TGCGCCAGCAGCATGAATCACAACCTGGGAGAGACCCAGTACTTC. Amino acid sequence: CASSMNHNLGETQYF. The genes are TRBV5-1 and TRBJ2-5; D is unclear. Germline-derived CDR1 and CDR2 are SGHRS and YFSETQ. The germline V and J ends were trimmed by 4 bases and 4 bases, with 17 bases remaining between them. The length of the CDR3 is 15 residues.

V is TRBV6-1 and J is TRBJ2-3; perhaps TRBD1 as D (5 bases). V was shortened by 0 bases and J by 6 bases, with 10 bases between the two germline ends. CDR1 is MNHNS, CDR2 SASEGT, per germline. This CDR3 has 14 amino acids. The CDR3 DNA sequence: TGTGCCAGCAGTGAAGCTGACAGTCGCGATACGCAGTATTTT. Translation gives CASSEADSRDTQYF.

The CDR3 protein is CASSYAAVHNEQFF. The CDR3 DNA reads TGTGCCAGCAGTTACGCGGCGGTCCACAATGAGCAGTTCTTC. This chain uses TRBV6-6 with TRBJ2-1, with no clear D. From germline, CDR1 is MNHNY and CDR2 SVGAGI (reference sequence). This CDR3 spans 14 amino acids. V lost 2 bases to trimming and J lost 5 bases, with 10 bases between them.

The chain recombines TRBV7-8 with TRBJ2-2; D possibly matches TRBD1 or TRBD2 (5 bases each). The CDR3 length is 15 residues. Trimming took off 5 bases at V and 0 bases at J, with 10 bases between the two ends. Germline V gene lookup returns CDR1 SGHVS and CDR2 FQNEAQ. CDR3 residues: CASSHRDPNTGELFF. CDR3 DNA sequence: TGTGCCAGCAGCCACCGGGACCCGAACACCGGGGAGCTGTTTTTT. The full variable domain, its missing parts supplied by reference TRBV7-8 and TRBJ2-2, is GAGVSQSPRYKVAKRGQDVALRCDPISGHVSLFWYQQALGQGPEFLTYFQNEAQLDKSGLPSDRFFAERPEGSVSTLKIQRTQQEDSAVYLCASSHRDPNTGELFFGEGSRLTVL.

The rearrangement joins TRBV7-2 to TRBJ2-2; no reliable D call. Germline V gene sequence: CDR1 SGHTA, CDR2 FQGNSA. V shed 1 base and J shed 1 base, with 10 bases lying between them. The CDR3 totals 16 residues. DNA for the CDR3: TGTGCCAGCAGCTTAGGCCGGGCAGAGAACACCGGGGAGCTGTTTTTT. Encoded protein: CASSLGRAENTGELFF.

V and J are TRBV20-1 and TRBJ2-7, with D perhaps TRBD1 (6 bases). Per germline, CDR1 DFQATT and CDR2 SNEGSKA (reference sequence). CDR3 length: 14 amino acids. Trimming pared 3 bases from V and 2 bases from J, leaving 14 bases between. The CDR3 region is CSASSGTRTYEQYF. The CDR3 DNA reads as TGCAGTGCTAGTTCGGGGACACGTACCTACGAGCAGTACTTC.